This T cell receptor beta chain derives from a study of T cells in narcolepsy. About the research overall: Healthy controls were enrolled alongside patients with narcolepsy type 1 or type 2.

With 1 base removed from V and 0 bases from J, the gap between germline ends came to 7 bases. Germline-derived CDR1 and CDR2 are SEHNR and FQNEAQ (reference sequence). The CDR3 totals 15 residues. Study findings and constraints: Some memory CD4+ repertoires had no autoreactive clone sequences. HCRT-specific and TRIB2-specific autoreactive clonotypes appeared among same-patient CSF and blood CD4+ clonotypes.

Concerning this clone: Antigen: not known.

Produced via immunoSEQ multiplex PCR; TCRdb's table is partial and in-frame only. Here the sample spans tens of thousands of clones, approximately 85% being singletons. Sequenced: memory (CD45RA-) CD4+ T cells from blood. The rearrangement joins TRBV7-9 to TRBJ1-3, with D perhaps TRBD1 (5 bases). The clonotype comes from a human donor in good health. CDR3 in DNA: TGTGCCAGCAGCTTAGGGGGCAACTCTGGAAACACCATATATTTT. Translation gives CASSLGGNSGNTIYF.